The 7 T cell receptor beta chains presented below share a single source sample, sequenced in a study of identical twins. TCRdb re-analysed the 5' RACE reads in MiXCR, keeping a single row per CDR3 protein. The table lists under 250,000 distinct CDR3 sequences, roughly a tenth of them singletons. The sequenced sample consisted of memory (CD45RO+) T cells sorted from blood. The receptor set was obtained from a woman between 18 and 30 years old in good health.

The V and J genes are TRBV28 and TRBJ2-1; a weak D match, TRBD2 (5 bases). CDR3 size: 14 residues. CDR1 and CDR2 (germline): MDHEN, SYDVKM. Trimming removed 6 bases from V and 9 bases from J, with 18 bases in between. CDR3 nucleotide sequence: TGTGCCAGCAGCCATTGGAGCCGGGGAAGTGAGCAGTTCTTC. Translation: CASSHWSRGSEQFF.

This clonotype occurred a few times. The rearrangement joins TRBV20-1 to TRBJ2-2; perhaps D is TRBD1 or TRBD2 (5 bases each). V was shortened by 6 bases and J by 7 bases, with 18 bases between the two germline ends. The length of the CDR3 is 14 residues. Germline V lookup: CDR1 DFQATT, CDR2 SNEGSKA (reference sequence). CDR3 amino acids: CSAHDLVRGGELFF. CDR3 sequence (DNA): TGCAGTGCGCACGACCTAGTGAGGGGCGGGGAGCTGTTTTTT.

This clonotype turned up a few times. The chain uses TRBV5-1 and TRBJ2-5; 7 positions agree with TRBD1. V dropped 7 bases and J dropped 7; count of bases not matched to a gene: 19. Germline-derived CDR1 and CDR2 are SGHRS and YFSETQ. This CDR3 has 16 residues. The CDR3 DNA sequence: TGCGCCAGCTACGGGTCACCGGACAGGAGCCAGGGGACCCAGTACTTC. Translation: CASYGSPDRSQGTQYF.

The CDR3 DNA is TGTGCCAGCCAACCCGGGCCTTCAACGGTTTCACCCCTCCACTTT. This translates into CASQPGPSTVSPLHF. The chain recombines TRBV9 with TRBJ1-6, with D unclear. CDR1 and CDR2 from the germline V gene are SGDLS and YYNGEE. The V end lost 7 bases, the J end lost 9 bases, and 20 bases lay between the germline ends. This CDR3 region has 15 residues.

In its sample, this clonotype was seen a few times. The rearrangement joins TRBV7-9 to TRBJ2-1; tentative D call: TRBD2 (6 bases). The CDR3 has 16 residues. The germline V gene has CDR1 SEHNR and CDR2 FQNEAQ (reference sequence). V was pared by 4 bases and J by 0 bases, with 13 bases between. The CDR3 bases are TGTGCCAGCAGCTCGCGGACTACTAGCTCCTACAATGAGCAGTTCTTC. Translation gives CASSSRTTSSYNEQFF. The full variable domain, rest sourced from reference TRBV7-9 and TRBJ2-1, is DTGVSQNPRHKITKRGQNVTFRCDPISEHNRLYWYRQTLGQGPEFLTYFQNEAQLEKSRLLSDRFSAERPKGSFSTLEIQRTEQGDSAMYLCASSSRTTSSYNEQFFGPGTRLTVL.

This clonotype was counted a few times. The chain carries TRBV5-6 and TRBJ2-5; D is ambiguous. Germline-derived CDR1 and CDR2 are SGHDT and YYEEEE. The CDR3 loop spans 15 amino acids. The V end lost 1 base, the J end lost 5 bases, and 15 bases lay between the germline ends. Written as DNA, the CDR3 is TGTGCCAGCAGCTTGCAATACACATTAGGGGAGACCCAGTACTTC. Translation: CASSLQYTLGETQYF. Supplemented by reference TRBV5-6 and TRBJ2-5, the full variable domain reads DAGVTQSPTHLIKTRGQQVTLRCSPKSGHDTVSWYQQALGQGPQFIFQYYEEEERQRGNFPDRFSGHQFPNYSSELNVNALLLGDSALYLCASSLQYTLGETQYFGPGTRLLVL.

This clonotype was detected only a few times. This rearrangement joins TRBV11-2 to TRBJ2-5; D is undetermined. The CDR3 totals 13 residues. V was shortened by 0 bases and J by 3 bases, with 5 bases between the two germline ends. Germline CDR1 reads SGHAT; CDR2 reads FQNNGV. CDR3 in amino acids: CASSLEPEETQYF. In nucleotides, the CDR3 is TGTGCCAGCAGCTTAGAGCCAGAAGAGACCCAGTACTTC.